The 22 T cell receptor beta chains below all came from one sample that was sequenced in a study of T cells in Graves' hyperthyroidism and ophthalmopathy. Amplification yielded TCR beta CDR3 regions, with RNA transcripts as the source. An initial round of RT-PCR targeting the TCR CDR3 relied on the HTBI primer set. TCRdb re-called the multiplex PCR reads through MiXCR, storing one row per CDR3 protein. The top ten hold 15% to 20% of the sample, which has 730,000 or so distinct CDR3 sequences, over 15% seen once. Sequenced sample: blood. These receptors were collected from a woman aged 45-59 years with Graves' hyperthyroidism that later progressed to Graves' ophthalmopathy.

Ten or more counts support this clonotype. The rearrangement joins TRBV2 to TRBJ2-1; a weak D match, TRBD1 (6 bases). The CDR3 extends over 15 amino acids. The germline V gene has CDR1 SNHLY and CDR2 FYNNEI. V dropped 8 bases and J dropped 2 bases, with 16 bases sitting between them. In DNA form, the CDR3 reads TGTGCCAGCTACGGACAGTTCGCTACCTACAATGAGCAGTTCTTC. Amino acids: CASYGQFATYNEQFF. The complete variable domain, with remaining parts taken from reference TRBV2 and TRBJ2-1, reads EPEVTQTPSHQVTQMGQEVILRCVPISNHLYFYWYRQILGQKVEFLVSFYNNEISEKSEIFDDQFSVERPDGSNFTLKIRSTKLEDSAMYFCASYGQFATYNEQFFGPGTRLTVL.

This clonotype occurred a few times. This chain joins TRBV6-4 and TRBJ1-2; 7 bases align to TRBD1. Per germline, CDR1 MRHNA and CDR2 SNTAGT. The CDR3 spans 13 residues. The ends lost 6 bases at V and 6 bases at J; junction bases unmatched: 7. The CDR3 loop reads CASRETGSDGYTF. CDR3 nucleotides: TGTGCCAGCAGAGAGACAGGGAGTGATGGCTACACCTTC.

The V and J genes are TRBV5-6 and TRBJ1-6; D is perhaps TRBD1 (6 bases). Germline CDR1 SGHDT, CDR2 YYEEEE. The CDR3 loop spans 17 amino acids. Trimming pared 3 bases from V and 8 bases from J, leaving 21 bases between. Written as DNA, the CDR3 is TGTGCCAGCAGCTGGGGTGGAGGGCAGGGGTCCTATTCACCCCTCCACTTT. Its translation is CASSWGGGQGSYSPLHF.

The chain couples TRBV20-1 to TRBJ1-4, with D unclear. Germline values: CDR1 DFQATT, CDR2 SNEGSKA (reference sequence). The V end was cut by 7 bases, the J end by 3 bases, with 9 bases between. This CDR3 spans 12 amino acids. The CDR3 spells CSVFSANEKLFF. Written as DNA, the CDR3 is TGCAGTGTATTTTCAGCTAATGAAAAACTGTTTTTT.

This clonotype was counted many times. J is TRBJ1-2 and V is TRBV7-8, with no clear D. V lost 2 bases, J lost 5 bases, and 12 bases lay in between. This CDR3 contains 14 residues. CDR1 and CDR2 from the germline V gene are SGHVS and FQNEAQ. CDR3 protein: CASSLFGQNYGYTF. DNA of the CDR3: TGTGCCAGCAGCTTATTTGGGCAGAATTATGGCTACACCTTC.

This clonotype was found many times. The chain uses TRBV18 and TRBJ1-1; 7 bases align to TRBD1. The CDR3 is 15 residues long. V was pared by 2 bases and J by 0 bases, with 3 bases of the junction left unmatched. Germline-derived CDR1 and CDR2 are KGHSH and LQKENI. CDR3 bases: TGTGCCAGCTCACCAGCGGGACAGATGAACACTGAAGCTTTCTTT. Translating it yields CASSPAGQMNTEAFF.

This clonotype was counted only a few times. The chain has TRBV27 and TRBJ1-4; possible D gene TRBD1, 5 bases. This CDR3 is 13 amino acids long. The V end lost 3 bases, the J end lost 7 bases, and 9 bases lay between the germline ends. CDR1 is MNHEY, CDR2 SMNVEV, per germline (reference sequence). The CDR3 region is CASSFFGAEKLFF. The CDR3 bases are TGTGCCAGCAGTTTTTTTGGGGCTGAAAAACTGTTTTTT. The full variable domain, its missing parts supplied by reference TRBV27 and TRBJ1-4, is EAQVTQNPRYLITVTGKKLTVTCSQNMNHEYMSWYRQDPGLGLRQIYYSMNVEVTDKGDVPEGYKVSRKEKRNFPLILESPSPNQTSLYFCASSFFGAEKLFFGSGTQLSVL.

In its sample, this clonotype was seen a few times. The V gene is TRBV4-2, the J gene TRBJ1-1, with a weak D call TRBD1 (5 bases). CDR3 length: 11 amino acids. In germline, CDR1 is LGHNA, CDR2 YNFKEQ. Here the CDR3 DNA reads TGTGGGACGGTAGGGGACACTGAAGCTTTCTTT. This encodes CGTVGDTEAFF.

The chain is built from TRBV30 and TRBJ1-3; D ambiguous. The V end lost 6 bases, the J end lost 0 bases, and 21 bases lay between the germline ends. The CDR3 is made up of 17 amino acids. The germline gives CDR1 GTSNPN, CDR2 SVGIG (reference sequence). The CDR3: CACRKDATSYSGNTIYF. CDR3 sequence (DNA): TGTGCCTGTAGGAAGGACGCCACTTCCTACTCTGGAAACACCATATATTTT.

The rearrangement links TRBV5-4 to TRBJ2-3; D is uncertain. V was pared by 4 bases and J by 0 bases, with 12 bases between. Germline V CDR1 and CDR2: SGHNT, YYREEE (reference sequence). This CDR3 contains 15 residues. The CDR3 coding sequence is TGTGCCAGCAGCCCTAGGGTGGCCAGCACAGATACGCAGTATTTT. Encoded protein: CASSPRVASTDTQYF.

This clonotype was picked up a small number of times. Sequence at one end of the junction differs from germline and may be a read error. This chain joins TRBV2 and TRBJ1-4, with 8 nucleotides matching TRBD1. The CDR3 sequence is 14 residues long. In germline, CDR1 is SNHLY, CDR2 FYNNEI. The CDR3 DNA reads as TGTGCCAGCAGTGACGACAGGGGTAATGAAAGACTGTTTTTT. Encoded protein: CASSDDRGNERLFF.

This chain joins TRBV12-3 or TRBV12-4 and TRBJ1-3; possibly TRBD1 for D (6 bases). V was shortened by 5 bases and J by 8 bases, with 13 bases between the two germline ends. The CDR3 has 13 residues. The CDR3 sequence is CASSPADSHTIYF. For the CDR3, the DNA is TGTGCCAGCAGTCCCGCGGACAGTCACACCATATATTTT.

This clonotype came up many times. The CDR3 nucleotides are TGTGCCAGCAGCTCACAGTATGAAGCTTTCTTT. Protein product: CASSSQYEAFF. The rearrangement uses TRBV7-8 and TRBJ1-1; no clear D gene. Between the trimmed V and J ends, which lost 4 bases and 7 bases, there was a span of 7 bases. The CDR3 is 11 amino acids. CDR1 and CDR2 from the germline V gene are SGHVS and FQNEAQ.

This clonotype was counted many times. CDR3 sequence reads: CASSLNRLNYEQYF. The DNA for the CDR3 is TGTGCCAGCAGTTTAAATCGCTTAAACTACGAGCAGTACTTC. The V gene is TRBV27, the J gene TRBJ2-7, with D unclear. CDR3 length equals 14 residues. The V and J ends lost 2 bases and 3 bases respectively, with 11 bases between them. Germline V CDR1 and CDR2: MNHEY, SMNVEV (reference sequence).

The rearrangement links TRBV19 to TRBJ2-2, with D perhaps given as TRBD1 or TRBD2 (5 bases each). Trimming took off 6 bases at V and 13 bases at J, with 9 bases between the two ends. The CDR3 is 10 residues long. Germline V gene lookup returns CDR1 LNHDA and CDR2 SQIVND (reference sequence). CDR3 bases: TGTGCCAGTAGGGGGGAGAGGCTGTTTTTT. Translation gives CASRGERLFF.

The chain joins TRBV19 to TRBJ1-4; D is perhaps TRBD1 (5 bases). CDR3 size: 14 residues. Trimming stripped 5 bases from V and 4 bases from J, with 11 bases between. Germline CDR1 is LNHDA and CDR2 is SQIVND (reference sequence). Written as DNA, the CDR3 is TGTGCCAGTAGTCCACGGGGCGTTAATGAAAAACTGTTTTTT. Protein product: CASSPRGVNEKLFF.

The chain recombines TRBV5-8 with TRBJ2-2; the D gene could be TRBD1 or TRBD2 (5 bases each). From germline, CDR1 is SGHTS and CDR2 YDEGEE. V was clipped by 5 bases and J by 5 bases, with 13 bases between them. The CDR3 consists of 14 residues. CDR3 nucleotides: TGTGCCAGCAGGCATTCGAGGGGTACCGGGGAGCTGTTTTTT. Protein: CASRHSRGTGELFF.

This clonotype was observed a few times. This chain uses TRBV6-1 with TRBJ2-2; a possible D gene is TRBD1 (6 bases). This CDR3 contains 15 residues. V shed 5 bases and J shed 5 bases, with 15 bases lying between them. The germline V gene has CDR1 MNHNS and CDR2 SASEGT. The chain's CDR3 is CASSSEGTSTGELFF. CDR3 sequence (DNA): TGTGCCAGCAGTTCAGAAGGGACATCAACCGGGGAGCTGTTTTTT.

There are a few counts of this clonotype. This chain uses TRBV30 with TRBJ1-5; 9 nucleotides line up with TRBD1. Germline CDR1 and CDR2: GTSNPN and SVGIG (reference sequence). The CDR3 has 13 amino acids. This CDR3 reads CAADRGMDQPQHF. The CDR3 nucleotides read TGTGCTGCGGACAGGGGTATGGATCAGCCCCAGCATTTT.

This clonotype was seen more than once but under ten times. The CDR3 coding sequence is TGTGCCAGCAGCTCCCGTAGGGGCAGGGGGCGGGGGACTGAAGCTTTCTTT. Its protein is CASSSRRGRGRGTEAFF. This rearrangement joins TRBV7-9 to TRBJ1-1, with TRBD1 matching over 8 bases. V trimming: 4 bases; J trimming: 5 bases; junction bases outside the gene matches: 15. Germline values: CDR1 SEHNR, CDR2 FQNEAQ (reference sequence). The CDR3 has 17 amino acids.

At least ten counts were recorded for this clonotype. The chain carries TRBV6-8 and TRBJ1-4; D might be TRBD1 (5 bases). This CDR3 region has 16 residues. CDR1 MNHGY and CDR2 SAAAGT come from the germline V gene. Trimming stripped 7 bases from V and 8 bases from J, with 23 bases between. CDR3 coding DNA: TGTGCCAGCATCCCCTTTGGGGACGAAGTAGTGGAAAAACTGTTTTTT. This codes for CASIPFGDEVVEKLFF.

This chain links TRBV6-2 or TRBV6-3 with TRBJ2-2, with 7 bases identical to TRBD1. Germline lookup yields CDR1 MNHEY and CDR2 SVGEGT. The junction had 5 bases not matched to a gene; V was cut back by 6 bases and J by 4 bases. The CDR3 contains 14 residues. The CDR3 DNA follows: TGTGCCAGCAGCCAGACAGGGCTCACCGGGGAGCTGTTTTTT. This sequence encodes CASSQTGLTGELFF.